This paragraph reports one TCR beta chain. Its antigen is as yet unknown. Produced via immunoSEQ multiplex PCR; TCRdb's table is partial and in-frame only. The profile shows more than 25,000 clones, 85% of them singletons. The CDR3 runs 15 residues. After removal of 5 bases from V and 0 bases from J, the junction contained 7 bases not matched to a gene. Germline V lookup: CDR1 GTSNPN, CDR2 SVGIG (reference sequence). These data originate in a study of PD-1 blockade in classical Hodgkin lymphoma. On the study more broadly: Intravenous nivolumab at 3 mg/kg was given to patients every 2 weeks. Findings of the study overall: Diversity similar to that of newly diagnosed patients was seen at baseline in complete responders. Any patient who commenced nivolumab under 1 year after ASCT was excluded. Possibly reflecting disease activity or prior therapy, repertoire differences have causes that remain undefined.

Brentuximab vedotin exposure varied, and every patient relapsed after autologous stem cell transplantation. Negative selection with magnetic separation was used to purify CD4+ T cells from thawed PBMCs. The receptor comes from a human donor with classical Hodgkin lymphoma. The chain recombines TRBV30 with TRBJ2-7, with 10 bases lining up with TRBD1. Sequences were derived from CD4+ T cells from blood, sampled at baseline. CDR3 sequence: CAWDRGRTLSYEQYF. The CDR3 DNA reads as TGTGCCTGGGACAGGGGGCGAACCCTCTCCTACGAGCAGTACTTC. Full variable domain (outside the CDR3, taken from reference TRBV30 and TRBJ2-7): SQTIHQWPATLVQPVGSPLSLECTVEGTSNPNLYWYRQAAGRGLQLLFYSVGIGQISSEVPQNLSASRPQDRQFILSSKKLLLSDSGFYLCAWDRGRTLSYEQYFGPGTRLTVT.